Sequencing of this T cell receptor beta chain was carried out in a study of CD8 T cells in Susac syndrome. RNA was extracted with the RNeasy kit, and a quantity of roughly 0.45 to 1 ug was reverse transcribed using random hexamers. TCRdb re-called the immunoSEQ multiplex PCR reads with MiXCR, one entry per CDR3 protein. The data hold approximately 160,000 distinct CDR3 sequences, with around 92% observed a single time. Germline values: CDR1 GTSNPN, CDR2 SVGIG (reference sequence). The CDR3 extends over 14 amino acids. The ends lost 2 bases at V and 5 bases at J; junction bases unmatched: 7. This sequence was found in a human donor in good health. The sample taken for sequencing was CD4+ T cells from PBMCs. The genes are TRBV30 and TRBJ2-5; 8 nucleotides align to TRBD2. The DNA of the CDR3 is TGTGCCTGGAGTAACCCAGCGGGAGTGGAGACCCAGTACTTC. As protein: CAWSNPAGVETQYF.